The present T cell receptor (beta chain) was sequenced within a study of identical twins. The sample holds many counts of this clonotype. Antigen unknown. Trimming removed 5 bases from V and 8 bases from J; junction bases left unmatched: 9. CDR1 DFQATT and CDR2 SNEGSKA come from the germline V gene (reference sequence). This CDR3 has 15 residues. Notes on the study in general: Memory repertoires showed no such pattern, whereas abundant cord blood beta clonotypes carried fewer insertions. It was out-of-frame TCR alpha sharing in monozygotic twins that models underestimated. When twins shared out-of-frame alpha sequences, those sequences had excess low generation probability.

Healthy Caucasians were all of the donors. A single record per CDR3 protein comes from TCRdb applying MiXCR to the 5' RACE reads. The sample has around 200,000 distinct CDR3 sequences, over 8% seen once. The TCR sequence derives from a woman younger than 35 in good health. The J gene is TRBJ2-1, the V gene TRBV20-1; TRBD2 aligns across 13 bases. Sequencing was done on a sample of memory (CD45RO+) T cells sorted from blood. The CDR3 DNA sequence: TGCAGTGCTCCCCAACTAGCGGGAGGGTGGGATGAGCAGTTCTTC. It encodes CSAPQLAGGWDEQFF.